This TCR beta chain was documented in a study of shared T cell receptors in the human thymus. The table came from immunoSEQ multiplex PCR; TCRdb's copy has only in-frame clones and leaves some out. The sample shows hundreds of thousands of clones, around 87% of them seen only once. Germline CDR1 is MDHEN and CDR2 is SYDVKM. The CDR3 is 20 amino acids. After removal of 6 bases from V and 0 bases from J, the junction contained 19 bases not matched to a gene. This sample also belongs to another study, concerning human thymus T cells.

The chain is built from TRBV28 and TRBJ1-4; 7 bases align to TRBD1. The TCR comes from a boy in the first two years of life with a congenital heart defect. The source material was thymocytes. CDR3 sequence: CASSHVLDRKQNPTNEKLFF. CDR3 DNA sequence: TGTGCCAGCAGCCACGTTCTGGACAGGAAACAGAACCCAACTAATGAAAAACTGTTTTTT.